These 21 T cell receptor beta chains were sequenced from one sample in a study of cytomegalovirus exposure and HLA in healthy donors. Researchers ran the PCR with 60 Vbeta and 13 Jbeta primers. Using immunoSEQ multiplex PCR, the repertoire was profiled, and TCRdb retains in-frame clones only, with some absent. The sample lists some 100,000 clones, roughly 80% occurring once. Sample: PBMCs. The source is a man aged 50 to 60 in good health and CMV-seropositive.

The CDR3, as DNA: TGCAGCGTTTATGTGACAGTATACGAGCAGTACTTC. Amino acids: CSVYVTVYEQYF. The chain uses TRBV29-1 and TRBJ2-7, with D perhaps matching TRBD1 (5 bases). V gave up 5 bases and J gave up 4 bases, with 12 bases separating them. This CDR3 contains 12 residues. CDR1 SQVTM and CDR2 ANQGSEA come from the germline V gene.

This clone was counted once. The V and J genes are TRBV9 and TRBJ1-1, with 7 bases fitting TRBD1. Germline CDR1 and CDR2: SGDLS and YYNGEE. Trimming took 0 bases from V and 5 from J; bases not matched to a gene: 7. The CDR3 is 15 amino acids. The CDR3 region is CASSVDKGAPTEAFF. In nucleotides, the CDR3 is TGTGCCAGCAGCGTAGATAAGGGGGCGCCGACTGAAGCTTTCTTT.

The rearrangement uses TRBV18 and TRBJ1-2; D gene unclear. Germline CDR1 is KGHSH and CDR2 is LQKENI. V lost 3 bases and J 3 bases, leaving 14 bases between the germline ends. This CDR3 comprises 15 residues. The CDR3 bases are TGTGCCAGCTCACCGAGCGGGTGGGGTGACTATGGCTACACCTTC. Translation: CASSPSGWGDYGYTF.

In this sample, this clone turned up once. The chain combines TRBV7-2 with TRBJ1-2, with TRBD1 matching over 9 bases. V gave up 4 bases and J gave up 7 bases; unmatched junction bases: 7. CDR1 SGHTA and CDR2 FQGNSA come from the germline V gene. The CDR3 is made up of 14 amino acids. In nucleotides, the CDR3 is TGTGCCAGCAGCTCGCGGACAGGGGCGACTGGCTACACCTTC. This encodes CASSSRTGATGYTF.

The J gene is TRBJ2-2, the V gene TRBV6-5; D is possibly TRBD1 (7 bases). The CDR3 covers 14 residues. V lost 10 bases and J lost 6, with 18 bases in between. The germline V gene has CDR1 MNHEY and CDR2 SVGAGI. CDR3 residues: CATGDRMKSGELFF. CDR3 sequence (DNA): TGTGCCACGGGGGACAGAATGAAGTCCGGGGAGCTGTTTTTT.

The V and J genes are TRBV5-1 and TRBJ2-2; tentatively, D is TRBD2 (7 bases). Deletions cut 0 bases from V and 1 base from J, with 16 bases between. Germline V lookup: CDR1 SGHRS, CDR2 YFSETQ. This CDR3 contains 18 residues. CDR3 sequence (DNA): TGCGCCAGCAGCTTGGTAGGGGGTCTAGCGGTGAACACCGGGGAGCTGTTTTTT. Translating it yields CASSLVGGLAVNTGELFF.

The sample holds a few counts of this clone. The gene calls are TRBV6-5 and TRBJ2-1; D uncertain. Looked up from germline, CDR1 is MNHEY and CDR2 is SVGAGI. This CDR3 spans 12 amino acids. V was clipped by 4 bases and J by 4 bases, with 5 bases between them. The CDR3 is CASSSVYNEQFF. The CDR3 nucleotides read TGTGCCAGCAGTTCGGTGTACAATGAGCAGTTCTTC.

In nucleotides, the CDR3 is TGTGCCAGCAGTTCAACTTCCTCCGGGTCTAGGGGGACCCAGTACTTC. It is translated as CASSSTSSGSRGTQYF. The V call is TRBV6-6, the J call TRBJ2-5; a possible D gene is TRBD1 (5 bases). V gave up 4 bases and J gave up 7 bases, with 22 bases separating them. The V gene's germline CDR1 is MNHNY and CDR2 SVGAGI (reference sequence). The CDR3 has 16 residues.

V usage is TRBV7-2 and J usage is TRBJ2-1; D remains unclear. The V and J ends lost 1 base and 3 bases respectively, with 13 bases between them. The CDR3 contains 16 residues. CDR1 and CDR2 from the germline V gene are SGHTA and FQGNSA. The CDR3 reads CASSLEFVRVYNEQFF. The CDR3 DNA is TGTGCCAGCAGCTTAGAGTTTGTAAGAGTCTACAATGAGCAGTTCTTC.

V gene TRBV6-5 combines with J gene TRBJ1-2, with D perhaps TRBD1 (5 bases). The CDR3 has 15 residues. CDR1 and CDR2 (germline): MNHEY, SVGAGI. V lost 2 bases to trimming and J lost 5 bases, with 15 bases between them. The CDR3 here is CASSYGQGGKYGYTF. DNA for the CDR3: TGTGCCAGCAGTTACGGCCAGGGAGGGAAGTATGGCTACACCTTC.

This chain uses TRBV4-1 with TRBJ2-7, with 10 bases that match TRBD2. The CDR3 contains 17 residues. The V segment lost 2 bases and the J segment 1 base; nucleotides outside the gene matches: 8. Per germline, CDR1 MGHRA and CDR2 YSYEKL. DNA of the CDR3: TGCGCCAGCAGCCAATCCAGCGGGGGGGTTGGGTCCTACGAGCAGTACTTC. This codes for CASSQSSGGVGSYEQYF.

This clone was recorded a few times. This rearrangement joins TRBV7-6 to TRBJ2-7; 9 bases agree with TRBD1. The V and J ends lost 4 bases and 7 bases, in that order; junction bases with no gene match: 17. The CDR3 length is 17 residues. CDR1 SGHVS and CDR2 FNYEAQ come from the germline V gene. CDR3 protein: CASSSLRGHRGHGEQYF. CDR3 nucleotides: TGTGCCAGCAGCTCCCTGAGGGGCCACAGGGGGCATGGGGAGCAGTACTTC.

The V gene is TRBV2, the J gene TRBJ2-1; 7 nucleotides agree with TRBD1. There are 14 residues in the CDR3. Germline V CDR1 and CDR2: SNHLY, FYNNEI. The junction had 6 bases not matched to a gene; V was cut back by 5 bases and J by 5 bases. The CDR3 loop reads CASSNGQGDNEQFF. The CDR3 DNA reads TGTGCCAGCAGTAACGGCCAGGGGGACAATGAGCAGTTCTTC.

This clone was seen only a few times. V and J are TRBV9 and TRBJ2-1, with unresolved D. Germline lookup yields CDR1 SGDLS and CDR2 YYNGEE. The V end lost 2 bases, the J end lost 0 bases, and 3 bases lay between the germline ends. The CDR3 contains 13 residues. CDR3 protein: CASSVYSYNEQFF. The CDR3 region has the DNA TGTGCCAGCAGCGTCTACTCCTACAATGAGCAGTTCTTC.

The rearrangement uses TRBV7-2 and TRBJ1-4, with 7 bases matching TRBD1. The CDR3 consists of 15 residues. J was trimmed by 2 bases and V by 3 bases; bases with no gene match: 3. Looked up from germline, CDR1 is SGHTA and CDR2 is FQGNSA. The CDR3 coding sequence is TGTGCCAGCAGCTTTTACAGGGGCACTAATGAAAAACTGTTTTTT. It yields the protein CASSFYRGTNEKLFF.

The chain is built from TRBV5-4 and TRBJ2-1, with 10 bases matching TRBD2. J gave up 3 bases and V 5 bases, and 5 bases lay outside the gene matches. CDR1 SGHNT and CDR2 YYREEE come from the germline V gene (reference sequence). The CDR3 spans 15 residues. The DNA of the CDR3 is TGTGCCAGCAGTCTTGGACTAGCGGACTACAATGAGCAGTTCTTC. Translation gives CASSLGLADYNEQFF.

The chain recombines TRBV18 with TRBJ1-5; 7 bases fit TRBD1. Unmatched junction bases numbered 5, after V lost 4 bases and J lost 2 bases. CDR3 size: 15 residues. CDR1 is KGHSH, CDR2 LQKENI, per germline. The CDR3 region is CASSQGTEGNQPQHF. The CDR3, as DNA: TGTGCCAGCTCACAAGGGACAGAAGGCAATCAGCCCCAGCATTTT.

The rearrangement uses TRBV28 and TRBJ2-1, with D possibly matching TRBD2 (6 bases). The V end lost 6 bases, the J end lost 9 bases, and 15 bases lay between the germline ends. The V gene's germline CDR1 is MDHEN and CDR2 SYDVKM. The CDR3 has 13 amino acids. CDR3 protein: CASSTAGHSEQFF. The CDR3 bases are TGTGCCAGCAGCACCGCGGGGCATAGTGAGCAGTTCTTC.

CDR3 DNA sequence: TGTGCCAGCCGCTGGGGGGACACTGAAGCTTTCTTT. Its translation: CASRWGDTEAFF. The rearrangement joins TRBV2 to TRBJ1-1; a possible D gene is TRBD1 (5 bases). Germline-derived CDR1 and CDR2 are SNHLY and FYNNEI. The CDR3 spans 12 residues. Trimming cost V 8 bases and J 3 bases, with 10 bases left between them. Looking up the rest from reference TRBV2 and TRBJ1-1 gives the full variable domain: EPEVTQTPSHQVTQMGQEVILRCVPISNHLYFYWYRQILGQKVEFLVSFYNNEISEKSEIFDDQFSVERPDGSNFTLKIRSTKLEDSAMYFCASRWGDTEAFFGQGTRLTVV.

The chain combines TRBV9 with TRBJ2-5; 10 bases fit TRBD2. The CDR3 has 15 residues. V was clipped by 2 bases and J by 1 base; unmatched bases: 2. Germline V CDR1 and CDR2: SGDLS, YYNGEE. CDR3 sequence: CASSVSGRPQETQYF. CDR3 nucleotide sequence: TGTGCCAGCAGCGTTAGCGGGAGGCCCCAAGAGACCCAGTACTTC. The complete variable domain, with remaining parts taken from reference TRBV9 and TRBJ2-5, reads DSGVTQTPKHLITATGQRVTLRCSPRSGDLSVYWYQQSLDQGLQFLIQYYNGEERAKGNILERFSAQQFPDLHSELNLSSLELGDSALYFCASSVSGRPQETQYFGPGTRLLVL.

This clone was seen more than once but under ten times. This rearrangement joins TRBV2 to TRBJ1-1, with 10 nucleotides matching TRBD1. Losses at the gene ends were 6 bases for V and 5 bases for J; bases not matched to a gene: 3. Germline assignment: CDR1 SNHLY and CDR2 FYNNEI. The CDR3 runs 13 residues. This CDR3 is CASSRTGGTEAFF. For the CDR3, the DNA is TGTGCCAGCAGCCGGACAGGGGGTACTGAAGCTTTCTTT. Drawing the rest from reference TRBV2 and TRBJ1-1, the complete variable domain is EPEVTQTPSHQVTQMGQEVILRCVPISNHLYFYWYRQILGQKVEFLVSFYNNEISEKSEIFDDQFSVERPDGSNFTLKIRSTKLEDSAMYFCASSRTGGTEAFFGQGTRLTVV.